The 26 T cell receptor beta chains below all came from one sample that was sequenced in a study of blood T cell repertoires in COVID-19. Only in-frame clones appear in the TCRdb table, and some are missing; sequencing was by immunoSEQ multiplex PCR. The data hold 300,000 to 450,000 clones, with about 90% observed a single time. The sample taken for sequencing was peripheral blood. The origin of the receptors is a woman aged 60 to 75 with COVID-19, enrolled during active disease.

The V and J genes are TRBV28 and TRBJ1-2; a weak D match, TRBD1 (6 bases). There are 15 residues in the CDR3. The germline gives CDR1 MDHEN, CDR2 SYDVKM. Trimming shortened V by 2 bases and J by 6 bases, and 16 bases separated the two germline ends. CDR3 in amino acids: CASSLPGGAGDGYTF. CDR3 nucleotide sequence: TGTGCCAGCAGTTTACCGGGGGGCGCGGGGGATGGCTACACCTTC.

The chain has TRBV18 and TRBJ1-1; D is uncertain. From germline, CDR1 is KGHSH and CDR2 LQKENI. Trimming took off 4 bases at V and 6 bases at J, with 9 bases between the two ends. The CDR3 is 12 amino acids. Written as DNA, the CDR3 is TGTGCCAGCTCACTTATCCGGTCTGAAGCTTTCTTT. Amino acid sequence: CASSLIRSEAFF.

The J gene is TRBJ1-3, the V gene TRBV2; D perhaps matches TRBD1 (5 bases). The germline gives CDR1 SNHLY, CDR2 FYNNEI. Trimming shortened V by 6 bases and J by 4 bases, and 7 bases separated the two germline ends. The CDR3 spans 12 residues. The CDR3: CASRGPGNTIYF. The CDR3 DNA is TGTGCCAGCAGGGGGCCGGGAAACACCATATATTTT.

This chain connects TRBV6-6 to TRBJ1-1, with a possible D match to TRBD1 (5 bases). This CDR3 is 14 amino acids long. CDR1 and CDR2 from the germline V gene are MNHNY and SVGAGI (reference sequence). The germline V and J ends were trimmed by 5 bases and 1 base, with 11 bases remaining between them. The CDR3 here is CASSGGISNTEAFF. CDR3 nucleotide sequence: TGTGCCAGCAGTGGGGGGATCTCGAACACTGAAGCTTTCTTT.

This CDR3 is CASRGTGQPQHF. As DNA, the CDR3 is TGTGCCAGCCGGGGAACAGGGCAGCCCCAGCATTTT. The chain uses TRBV18 and TRBJ1-5; D might be TRBD1 (6 bases). Trimming cost V 8 bases and J 7 bases, with 12 bases left between them. The length of the CDR3 is 12 residues. Germline loops: CDR1 KGHSH, CDR2 LQKENI.

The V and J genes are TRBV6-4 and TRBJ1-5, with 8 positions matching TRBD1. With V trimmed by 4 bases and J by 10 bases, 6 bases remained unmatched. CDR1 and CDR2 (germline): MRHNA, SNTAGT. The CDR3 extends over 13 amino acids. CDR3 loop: CASSALQGAPQHF. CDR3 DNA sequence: TGTGCCAGCAGTGCCCTTCAGGGGGCACCCCAGCATTTT.

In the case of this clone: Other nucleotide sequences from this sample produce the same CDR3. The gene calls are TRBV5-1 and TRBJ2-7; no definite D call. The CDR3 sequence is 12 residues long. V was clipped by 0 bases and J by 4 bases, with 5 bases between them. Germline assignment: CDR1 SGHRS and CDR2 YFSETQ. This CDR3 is CASSLGGYEQYF. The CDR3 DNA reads TGCGCCAGCAGCTTGGGCGGTTACGAGCAGTACTTC.

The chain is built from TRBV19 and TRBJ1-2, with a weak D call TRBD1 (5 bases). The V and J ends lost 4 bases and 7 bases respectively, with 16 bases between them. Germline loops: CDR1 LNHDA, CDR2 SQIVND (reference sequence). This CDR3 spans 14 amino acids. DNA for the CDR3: TGTGCCAGTAGTAATGGCGGGACGGTGCCTGGCTACACCTTC. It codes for CASSNGGTVPGYTF.

DNA for the CDR3: TGCGCCAGCAGCTCCAGGGGCCGGTACTATGGCTACACCTTC. This translates into CASSSRGRYYGYTF. The genes are TRBV5-1 and TRBJ1-2, with D possibly TRBD1 on 6 matching bases. The CDR3 spans 14 residues. Germline V CDR1 and CDR2: SGHRS, YFSETQ. V was pared by 3 bases and J by 3 bases, with 12 bases between.

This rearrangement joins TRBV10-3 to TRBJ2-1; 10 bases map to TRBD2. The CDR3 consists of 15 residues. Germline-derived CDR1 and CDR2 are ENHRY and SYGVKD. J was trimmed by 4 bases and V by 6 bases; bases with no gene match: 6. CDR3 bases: TGTGCCATCAGGAATAGCGGGGGGTTTTACAATGAGCAGTTCTTC. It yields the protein CAIRNSGGFYNEQFF.

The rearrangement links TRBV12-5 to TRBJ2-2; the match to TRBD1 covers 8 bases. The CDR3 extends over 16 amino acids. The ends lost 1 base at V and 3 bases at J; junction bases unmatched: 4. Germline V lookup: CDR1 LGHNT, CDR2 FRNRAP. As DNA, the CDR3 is TGTGCTAGTGGTTTGGCGACAGGGGATGACACCGGGGAGCTGTTTTTT. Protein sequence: CASGLATGDDTGELFF. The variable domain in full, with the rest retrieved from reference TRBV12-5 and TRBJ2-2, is DARVTQTPRHKVTEMGQEVTMRCQPILGHNTVFWYRQTMMQGLELLAYFRNRAPLDDSGMPKDRFSAEMPDATLATLKIQPSEPRDSAVYFCASGLATGDDTGELFFGEGSRLTVL.

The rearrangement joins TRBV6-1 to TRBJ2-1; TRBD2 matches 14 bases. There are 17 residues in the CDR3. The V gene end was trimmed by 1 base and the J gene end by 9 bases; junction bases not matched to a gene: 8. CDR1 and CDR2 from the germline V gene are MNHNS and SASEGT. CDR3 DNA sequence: TGTGCCAGCAGTGAAGGGAAGACTAGCGGGGGGGCCGTTGAGCAGTTCTTC. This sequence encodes CASSEGKTSGGAVEQFF.

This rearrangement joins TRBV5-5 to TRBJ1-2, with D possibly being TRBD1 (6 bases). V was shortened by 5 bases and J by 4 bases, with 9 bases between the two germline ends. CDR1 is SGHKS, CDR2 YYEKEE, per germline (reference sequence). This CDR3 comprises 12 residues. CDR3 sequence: CASRDSFYGYTF. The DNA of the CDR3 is TGTGCCAGCAGGGACAGCTTCTATGGCTACACCTTC.

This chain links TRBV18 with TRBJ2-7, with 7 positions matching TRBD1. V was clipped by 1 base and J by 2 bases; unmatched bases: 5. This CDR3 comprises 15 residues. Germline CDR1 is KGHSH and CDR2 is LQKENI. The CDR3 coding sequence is TGTGCCAGCTCACCACAGGGGGCGGCCACCTACGAGCAGTACTTC. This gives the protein CASSPQGAATYEQYF.

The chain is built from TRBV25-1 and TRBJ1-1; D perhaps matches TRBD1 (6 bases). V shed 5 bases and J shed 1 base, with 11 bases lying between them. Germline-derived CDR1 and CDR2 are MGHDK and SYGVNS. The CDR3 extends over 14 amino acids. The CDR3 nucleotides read TGTGCCAGCAGTAAGACAGGAAAGAACACTGAAGCTTTCTTT. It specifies CASSKTGKNTEAFF.

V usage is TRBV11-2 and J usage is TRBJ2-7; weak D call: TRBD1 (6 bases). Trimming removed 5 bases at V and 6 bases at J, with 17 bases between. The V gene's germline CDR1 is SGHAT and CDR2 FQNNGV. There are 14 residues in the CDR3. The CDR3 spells CASSATQGVLEQYF. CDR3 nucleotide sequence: TGTGCCAGCAGCGCAACACAGGGAGTGCTCGAGCAGTACTTC.

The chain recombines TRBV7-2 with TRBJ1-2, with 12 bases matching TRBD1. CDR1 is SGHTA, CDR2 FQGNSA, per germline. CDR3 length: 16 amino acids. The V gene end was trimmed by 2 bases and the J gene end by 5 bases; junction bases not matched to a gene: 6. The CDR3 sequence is CASSLLPGQGAYGYTF. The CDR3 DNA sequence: TGTGCCAGCAGCTTATTACCGGGACAGGGGGCGTATGGCTACACCTTC.

As DNA, the CDR3 is TGTGCCAGCAGCCAAAGGGACAGTTGGTACCAAGAGACCCAGTACTTC. Protein: CASSQRDSWYQETQYF. This sequence joins TRBV3-1 (or the pseudogene TRBV3-2) and TRBJ2-5; TRBD1 matches 7 bases. Trimming cost V 2 bases and J 0 bases; bases outside gene matches: 6. The CDR3 spans 16 residues. Germline CDR1 is LGHDT and CDR2 is YNNKEL (reference sequence).

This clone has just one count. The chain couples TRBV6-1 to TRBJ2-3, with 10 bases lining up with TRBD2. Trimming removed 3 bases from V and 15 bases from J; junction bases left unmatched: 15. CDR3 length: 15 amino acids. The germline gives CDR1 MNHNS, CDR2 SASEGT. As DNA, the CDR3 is TGTGCCAGCAGTGACACCCTTCGTTCTAGCGGGGGAAGTTATTTT. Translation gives CASSDTLRSSGGSYF.

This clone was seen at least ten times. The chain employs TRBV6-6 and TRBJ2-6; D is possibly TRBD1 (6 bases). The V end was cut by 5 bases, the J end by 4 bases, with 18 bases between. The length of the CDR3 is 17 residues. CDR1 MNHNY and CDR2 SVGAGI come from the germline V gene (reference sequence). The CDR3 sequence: CASSPQGGNSGANVLTF. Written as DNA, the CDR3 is TGTGCCAGCAGTCCCCAAGGGGGTAACTCGGGGGCCAACGTCCTGACTTTC.

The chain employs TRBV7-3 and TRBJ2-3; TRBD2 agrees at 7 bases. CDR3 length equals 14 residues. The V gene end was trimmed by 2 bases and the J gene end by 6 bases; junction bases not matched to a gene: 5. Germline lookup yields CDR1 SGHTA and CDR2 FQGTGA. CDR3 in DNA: TGTGCCAGCAGCTTAGGTATTAGCGGGGATACGCAGTATTTT. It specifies CASSLGISGDTQYF.

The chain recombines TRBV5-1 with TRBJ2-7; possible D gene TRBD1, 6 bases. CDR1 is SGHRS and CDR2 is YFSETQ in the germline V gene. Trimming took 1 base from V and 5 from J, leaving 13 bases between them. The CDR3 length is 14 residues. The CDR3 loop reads CASSLFQGLNEQYF. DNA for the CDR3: TGCGCCAGCAGCTTGTTCCAGGGGCTGAACGAGCAGTACTTC.

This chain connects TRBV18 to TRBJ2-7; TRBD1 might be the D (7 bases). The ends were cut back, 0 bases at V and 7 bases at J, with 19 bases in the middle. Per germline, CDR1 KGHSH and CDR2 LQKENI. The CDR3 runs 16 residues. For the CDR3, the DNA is TGTGCCAGCTCACCACCCTCGGCTGTCAGGGGGGAAGAGCAGTACTTC. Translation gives CASSPPSAVRGEEQYF.

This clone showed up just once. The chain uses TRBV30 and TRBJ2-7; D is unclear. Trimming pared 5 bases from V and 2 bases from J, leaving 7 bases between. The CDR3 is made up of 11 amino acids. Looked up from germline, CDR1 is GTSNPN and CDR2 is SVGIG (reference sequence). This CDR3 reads CAWDGPYEQYF. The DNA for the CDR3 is TGTGCCTGGGACGGTCCCTACGAGCAGTACTTC.

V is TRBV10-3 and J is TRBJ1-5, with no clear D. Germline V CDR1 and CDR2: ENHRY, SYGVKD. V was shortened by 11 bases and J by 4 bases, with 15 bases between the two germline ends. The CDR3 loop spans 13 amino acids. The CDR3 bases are TGTGCCTCTGGGCGGGAAGAGAATCAGCCCCAGCATTTT. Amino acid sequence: CASGREENQPQHF.

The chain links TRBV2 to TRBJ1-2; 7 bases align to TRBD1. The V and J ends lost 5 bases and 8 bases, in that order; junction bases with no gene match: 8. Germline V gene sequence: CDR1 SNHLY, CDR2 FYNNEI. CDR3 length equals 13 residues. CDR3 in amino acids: CASSIEGARGYTF. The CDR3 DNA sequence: TGTGCCAGCAGTATCGAGGGGGCGCGGGGCTACACCTTC.